This TCR beta chain derives from a study of CD8+CD57+ T cells in acquired aplastic anemia. Study details: DNA recovered from sorted CD4+ and CD8+ cells had a mean of about 3.5 ug. Regarding the study as a whole: About 27 shared CD8+ CDR3s appeared highly expressed within patients' immunodominant clones.

About this clonotype itself: Its antigen is as yet unknown.

This CDR3 is 13 amino acids long. CDR1 is KGHDR, CDR2 SFDVKD, per germline. V lost 5 bases and J 2 bases, leaving 8 bases between the germline ends. In patients chosen for sequencing, flow cytometry had shown CD8+CD57+ cell expansion. Patient blood was sampled before any therapy had been received. Genomic DNA served as template for TCR beta VDJ and CDR3 profiling. A single record per CDR3 protein comes from TCRdb applying MiXCR to the reads. The sample contains some 200,000 distinct CDR3 sequences, almost 50% of which appear only once. The sample comprised sorted CD4+, CD8+, or CD8+CD57+ T cells (not recorded which) from PBMCs. The V call is TRBV24-1, the J call TRBJ1-2; TRBD1 is a possible D gene (5 bases). This receptor was identified in a human donor with aplastic anemia. The CDR3 DNA reads as TGTGCCACCAGTGTTGGGGGGAACTATGGCTACACCTTC. Amino acids: CATSVGGNYGYTF.